This TCR beta chain was captured in a study of OX40 agonist ivuxolimab in advanced cancers. For the study at large: The study enrolled dose-escalation patients with hepatocellular carcinoma, melanoma, renal cell or head and neck cancer. Under the entry rules, prior anti-PD-1, anti-PD-L1 or anti-CTLA-4 therapy was allowed, and less than 50% had some.

Method: immunoSEQ multiplex PCR; TCRdb's copy keeps in-frame clones and lacks some. The sample yields some 60,000 clones, 84% seen once. With respect to this clone: In the same sample, other DNA sequences code for this CDR3.

Germline CDR1 reads SGDLS; CDR2 reads YYNGEE. The CDR3 loop spans 13 amino acids. V lost 0 bases, J lost 1 base, and 3 bases lay in between. V and J are TRBV9 and TRBJ2-3, with D unresolved. The sequence was collected from an adult with an advanced solid tumor such as melanoma, head and neck, liver or kidney cancer. Sequencing was performed on CD4+ or CD8+ T cells sorted from blood, taken in a trial of the OX40 agonist ivuxolimab. The CDR3: CASSVGGTDTQYF. The DNA of the CDR3 is TGTGCCAGCAGCGTAGGTGGCACAGATACGCAGTATTTT. Full variable domain (missing parts from reference TRBV9 and TRBJ2-3): DSGVTQTPKHLITATGQRVTLRCSPRSGDLSVYWYQQSLDQGLQFLIQYYNGEERAKGNILERFSAQQFPDLHSELNLSSLELGDSALYFCASSVGGTDTQYFGPGTRLTVL.